This TCR beta chain was captured by sequencing in a study of shared clonotypes between healthy human individuals (dated by TCRdb to about 2020). About the full investigation: A few men and two women, aged 18 to 49 years, made up the cohort. Each donor's leukapheresis produced roughly between roughly 0.9 and 8.9 billion PBMCs. To increase sequencing depth and limit assay-specific biases, different laboratories used diverse techniques to prepare libraries and sequence TCR repertoires. To estimate repertoire size and how much clonotypes are shared between individuals, the study performed deep sequencing of blood TCR repertoires from a few healthy adults.

What the authors observed across the whole study: Sampling was restricted to blood, and TCR repertoires in tissue are likely to differ from TCR repertoires in blood. Pairwise subsampling led to the expectation that sequencing depth would affect the degree of clonotype sharing among donors. The small number of donors limited the genetic and exposure-history diversity represented.

Concerning this clone itself: Its antigen is currently not known. Base-call qualities are not available, and no considerably larger clone is one nucleotide away.

Healthy HIV-negative adults with no recently reported acute infections or vaccinations were included as donors. All donors were Caucasian adults living in Nashville, Tennessee, USA. In the unsorted samples, approximately 85 million PBMCs were counted, and genomic DNA was extracted using the QIAamp DNA Blood Mini kit. Blood was obtained by leukapheresis, after which PBMCs were separated by Ficoll-Histopaque density gradient centrifugation and cryopreserved in liquid nitrogen vapor phase. TCR CDR3 regions were amplified from genomic DNA by multiplex PCR using the deep immunoSEQ assay. Genomic DNA extracted from each cell subset was distributed evenly over all wells of several immunoSEQ 96-well plates, and each plate served as one replicate. Each replicate PCR for unsorted PBMC received approximately 0.3 ug genomic DNA, equal to about 30,000 T cell genomes. Ten immunoSEQ deep assay plates were used to sequence the unsorted PBMC genomic DNA. The purified libraries were quantified using a Qubit 3.0 fluorometer, sized with a Bioanalyzer 2100, and then quantified again using the KAPA Library Quantification kit. Every immunoSEQ 96-well plate was sequenced on a separate single-read 150-cycle Illumina NextSeq 550 flow cell. Turning to the authors' computational methods: The immunoSEQ output contained only junctional sequences without quality scores, so filtering could not match that applied to full-length reads. Sequences were annotated with PyIR, a Python wrapper for IgBLAST v1.9, using IMGT germline references to assign V/J genes and CDR3. Any read was removed if the V/J assignment was weak (E-value above 1e-6), the CDR3 was missing, or the read contained stop codons, out-of-frame junctions, or ambiguous translated residues. V3J clonotypes were defined as sequences sharing the same inferred V gene, J gene, and CDR3 amino acid sequence. Percentage overlap between repertoires was computed as shared unique clonotypes divided by the size of the smaller repertoire. Three approaches were used to assess repertoire richness: RTK rarefaction, the Chao1 estimator, and Recon v2.1 estimates of unobserved clonotypes. TCRdb provides this immuneACCESS table in a form limited to in-frame rearrangements. Some clones are lacking; in checked studies, under half of them reflect an unresolved V gene, and why the rest are absent is not known. The DNA gave D and trimming, while V, J and clone size come from that table. This sample is represented by about 480,000 clones; about 79% of them were singletons. The leading ten clones occupy 9.5% to 15% of the sample.

The germline V gene provides CDR1 SQVTM and CDR2 ANQGSEA. CDR3 length: 15 amino acids, cysteine to phenylalanine. The kept DNA is CDR3 alone, 45 bases in frame from the first base. V lost 0 bases and J lost 0 bases; the stretch between them is 12 bases long. Material for sequencing was PBMCs. The chain is made from TRBV29-1 and TRBJ2-7; the D gene is perhaps TRBD2, on 7 matching bases. The origin of this receptor is a woman in her thirties or forties in good health. Some clones in this sample may be carry-over from other donors' samples. The CDR3 sequence is CSVEEPGDYSYEQYF. The bases are TGCAGCGTTGAAGAGCCAGGGGACTACTCCTACGAGCAGTACTTC.